What follows describes a single TCR beta chain. Its antigen is not known. Other DNA sequences from this sample encode an identical CDR3 as well. This sample stems from a study of beta chain features in type 1 diabetes. Study-level background: Examined across all samples were just under 110,000,000 sorted cells.

There are 13 residues in the CDR3. Germline lookup yields CDR1 SGHRS and CDR2 YFSETQ. V was shortened by 0 bases and J by 4 bases, with 5 bases between the two germline ends. The entirety of the isolated RNA underwent reverse transcription, so expressed TCRB transcripts were sequenced. The protocol was immunoSEQ multiplex PCR, while the TCRdb copy is restricted to in-frame clones and leaves out a portion. The data hold about 160,000 clones, with under 9.5% observed a single time. Study observations and caveats: It was among patients, rather than healthy donors, that naive, central memory and Treg TCRB repertoires appeared more similar. Within each of all four CD4+ subsets, Type 1 diabetes patients had TCRB CDR3s that were moderately but significantly shorter.

This receptor was taken from a man younger than 35 with type 1 diabetes. The specimen sequenced was central memory CD4+ T cells from blood. The chain uses TRBV5-1 and TRBJ2-1, with D hard to call. For the CDR3, the DNA is TGCGCCAGCAGCTTGGGCGGTTACAATGAGCAGTTCTTC. It codes for CASSLGGYNEQFF.